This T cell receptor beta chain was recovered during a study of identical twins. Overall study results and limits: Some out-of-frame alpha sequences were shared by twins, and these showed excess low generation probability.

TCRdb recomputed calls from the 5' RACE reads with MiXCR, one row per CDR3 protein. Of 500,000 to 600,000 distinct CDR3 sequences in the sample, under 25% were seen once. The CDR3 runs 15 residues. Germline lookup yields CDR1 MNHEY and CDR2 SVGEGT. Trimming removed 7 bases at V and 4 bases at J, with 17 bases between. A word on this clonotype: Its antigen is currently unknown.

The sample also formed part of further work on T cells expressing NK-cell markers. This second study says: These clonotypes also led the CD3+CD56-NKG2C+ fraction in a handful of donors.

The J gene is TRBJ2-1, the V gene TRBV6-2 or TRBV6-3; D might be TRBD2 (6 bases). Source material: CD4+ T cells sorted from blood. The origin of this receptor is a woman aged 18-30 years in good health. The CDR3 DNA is TGTGCCAGCACCCCCCCCGGGAGTAGGTACAATGAGCAGTTCTTC. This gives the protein CASTPPGSRYNEQFF.